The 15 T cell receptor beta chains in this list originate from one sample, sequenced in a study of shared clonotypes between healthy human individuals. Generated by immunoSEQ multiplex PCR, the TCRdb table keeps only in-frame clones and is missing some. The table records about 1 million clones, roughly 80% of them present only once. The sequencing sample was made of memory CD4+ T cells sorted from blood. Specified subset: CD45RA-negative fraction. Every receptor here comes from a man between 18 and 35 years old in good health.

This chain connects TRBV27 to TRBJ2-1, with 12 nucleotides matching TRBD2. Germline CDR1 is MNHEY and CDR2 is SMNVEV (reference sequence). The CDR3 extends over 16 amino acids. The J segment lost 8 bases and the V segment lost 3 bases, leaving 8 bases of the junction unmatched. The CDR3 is CASSLALAGGRDEQFF. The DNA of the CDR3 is TGTGCCAGCAGTTTGGCCCTAGCGGGAGGGAGAGATGAGCAGTTCTTC.

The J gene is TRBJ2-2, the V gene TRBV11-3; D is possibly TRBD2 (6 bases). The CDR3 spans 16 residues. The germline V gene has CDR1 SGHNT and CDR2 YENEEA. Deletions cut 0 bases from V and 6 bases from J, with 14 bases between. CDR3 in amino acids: CASSLDGREDSGELFF. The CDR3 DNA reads TGTGCCAGCAGCTTAGATGGCAGGGAGGATTCCGGGGAGCTGTTTTTT.

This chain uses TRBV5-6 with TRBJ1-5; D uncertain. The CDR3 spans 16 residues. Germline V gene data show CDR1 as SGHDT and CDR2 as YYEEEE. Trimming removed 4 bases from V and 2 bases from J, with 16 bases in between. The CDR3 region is CASSIGPPGGNQPQHF. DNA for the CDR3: TGTGCCAGCAGCATCGGACCTCCAGGAGGCAATCAGCCCCAGCATTTT.

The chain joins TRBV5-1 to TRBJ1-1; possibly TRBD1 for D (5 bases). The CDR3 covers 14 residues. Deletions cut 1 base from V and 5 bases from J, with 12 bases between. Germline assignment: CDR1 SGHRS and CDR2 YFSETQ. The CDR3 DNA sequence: TGCGCCAGCAGCTTGCTGTCCAGGGAGACTGAAGCTTTCTTT. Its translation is CASSLLSRETEAFF.

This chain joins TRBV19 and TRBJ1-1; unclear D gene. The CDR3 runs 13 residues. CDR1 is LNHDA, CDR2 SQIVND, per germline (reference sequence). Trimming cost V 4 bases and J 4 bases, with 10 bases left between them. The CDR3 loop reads CASSTSPGTEAFF. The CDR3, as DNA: TGTGCCAGTAGTACATCCCCGGGCACTGAAGCTTTCTTT.

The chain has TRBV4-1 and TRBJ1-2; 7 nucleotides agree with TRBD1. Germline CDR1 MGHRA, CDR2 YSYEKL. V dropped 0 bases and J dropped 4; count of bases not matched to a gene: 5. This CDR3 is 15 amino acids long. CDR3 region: CASSQDSQGGYGYTF. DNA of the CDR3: TGCGCCAGCAGCCAAGATAGCCAGGGGGGCTATGGCTACACCTTC.

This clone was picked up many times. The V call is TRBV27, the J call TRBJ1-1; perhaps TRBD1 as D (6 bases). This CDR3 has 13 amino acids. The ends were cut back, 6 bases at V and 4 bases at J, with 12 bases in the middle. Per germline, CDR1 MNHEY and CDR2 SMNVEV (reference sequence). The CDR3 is CASSTGLTTEAFF. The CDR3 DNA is TGTGCCAGCAGCACAGGGTTGACCACTGAAGCTTTCTTT.

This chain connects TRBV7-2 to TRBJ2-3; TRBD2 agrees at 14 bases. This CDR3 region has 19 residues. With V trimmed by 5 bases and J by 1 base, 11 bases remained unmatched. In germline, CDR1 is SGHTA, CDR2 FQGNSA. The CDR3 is CASSAPGLAGVSGTDTQYF. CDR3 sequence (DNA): TGTGCCAGCAGCGCCCCGGGACTAGCGGGAGTTTCTGGCACAGATACGCAGTATTTT.

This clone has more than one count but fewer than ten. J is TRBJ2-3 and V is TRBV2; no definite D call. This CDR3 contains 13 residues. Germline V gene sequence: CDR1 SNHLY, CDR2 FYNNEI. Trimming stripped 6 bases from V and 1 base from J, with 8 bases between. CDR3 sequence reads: CASRPLGTDTQYF. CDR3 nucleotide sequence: TGTGCCAGCAGGCCGCTGGGCACAGATACGCAGTATTTT.

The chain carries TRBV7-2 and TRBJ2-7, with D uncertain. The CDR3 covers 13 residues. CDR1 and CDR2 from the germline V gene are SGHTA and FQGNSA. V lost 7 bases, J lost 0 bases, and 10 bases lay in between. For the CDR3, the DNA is TGTGCCAGCACCCAACCCGCCTCCTACGAGCAGTACTTC. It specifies CASTQPASYEQYF.

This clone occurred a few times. CDR3 in amino acids: CASTPGLAGGYEQFF. CDR3 DNA: TGTGCCAGCACCCCTGGGCTAGCGGGAGGATATGAGCAGTTCTTC. The chain joins TRBV2 to TRBJ2-1; TRBD2 agrees at 11 bases. Losses at the gene ends were 7 bases for V and 8 bases for J; bases not matched to a gene: 10. The CDR3 has 15 residues. Looked up from germline, CDR1 is SNHLY and CDR2 is FYNNEI.

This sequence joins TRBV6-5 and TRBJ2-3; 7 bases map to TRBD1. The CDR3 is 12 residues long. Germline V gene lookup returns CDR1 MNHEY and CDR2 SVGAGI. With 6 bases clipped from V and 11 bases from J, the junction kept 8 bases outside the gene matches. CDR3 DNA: TGTGCCAGCAGCCAACAGGGGAGTAAGCAGTATTTT. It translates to CASSQQGSKQYF.

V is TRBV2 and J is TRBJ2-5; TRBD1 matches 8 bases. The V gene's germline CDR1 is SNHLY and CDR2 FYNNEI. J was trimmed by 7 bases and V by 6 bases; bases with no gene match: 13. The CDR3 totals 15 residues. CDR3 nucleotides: TGTGCCAGCAGCGCGGACAGGGCCCTTAGAACGACCCAGTACTTC. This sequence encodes CASSADRALRTTQYF.

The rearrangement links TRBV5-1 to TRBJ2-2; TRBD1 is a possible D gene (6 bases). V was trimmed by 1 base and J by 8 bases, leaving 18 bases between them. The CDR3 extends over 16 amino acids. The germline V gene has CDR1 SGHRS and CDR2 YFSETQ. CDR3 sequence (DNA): TGCGCCAGCAGCTTGCCGACGACAGGTGGGGCGGGGGAGCTGTTTTTT. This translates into CASSLPTTGGAGELFF. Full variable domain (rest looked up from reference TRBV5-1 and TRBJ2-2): KAGVTQTPRYLIKTRGQQVTLSCSPISGHRSVSWYQQTPGQGLQFLFEYFSETQRNKGNFPGRFSGRQFSNSRSEMNVSTLELGDSALYLCASSLPTTGGAGELFFGEGSRLTVL.

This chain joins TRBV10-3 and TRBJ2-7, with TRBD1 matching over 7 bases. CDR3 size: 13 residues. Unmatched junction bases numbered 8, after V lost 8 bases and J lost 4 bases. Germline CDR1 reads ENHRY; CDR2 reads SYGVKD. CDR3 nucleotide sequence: TGTGCCATCCTCGGGACAGAGAATTACGAGCAGTACTTC. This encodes CAILGTENYEQYF.